These T cell receptor beta chains were read from a single sample in a study of shared clonotypes between healthy human individuals. Generated by immunoSEQ multiplex PCR, the TCRdb table keeps only in-frame clones and is missing some. The profile shows about 1 million clones, around 75% of them singletons. Source material: memory CD4+ T cells sorted from blood. Every receptor here comes from a man younger than 30 in good health. CDR3s include the opening cysteine and the closing phenylalanine or tryptophan. D genes are given only for firm matches. Only part of the rows carry a size: once, few, many, or a class if the clone is expanded.

j_gene | v_gene | d_gene | abundance | CDR3aa | CDR3nt
TRBJ1-6 | TRBV9 | . | few | CASSVEGAGNSPLHF | TGTGCCAGCAGCGTAGAGGGTGCTGGCAATTCACCCCTCCACTTT
TRBJ2-2 | TRBV7-2 | TRBD1 | . | CASSLRGRGGELFF | TGTGCCAGCAGCCTCAGGGGGCGCGGCGGGGAGCTGTTTTTT
TRBJ2-1 | TRBV7-2 | . | . | CASSLEALGEQFF | TGTGCCAGCAGCTTAGAAGCGCTCGGTGAGCAGTTCTTC
TRBJ2-1 | TRBV11-3 | . | once | CASSPKGGGLEQFF | TGTGCCAGCAGCCCAAAAGGGGGGGGACTTGAGCAGTTCTTC
TRBJ2-2 | TRBV7-8 | . | . | CASSYTSSGTGELFF | TGTGCCAGCAGCTATACTAGCTCGGGCACCGGGGAGCTGTTTTTT
TRBJ1-6 | TRBV14 | . | . | CASSRPSLSNSPLHF | TGTGCCAGCAGCCGGCCCTCTCTCTCTAATTCACCCCTCCACTTT
TRBJ2-2 | TRBV15 | . | . | CATSRMRSNTGELFF | TGTGCCACCAGCAGGATGAGATCGAACACCGGGGAGCTGTTTTTT
TRBJ1-1 | TRBV4-1 | TRBD1 | . | CASSQGDRFEAFF | TGCGCCAGCAGCCAAGGGGACAGGTTTGAAGCTTTCTTT
TRBJ2-7 | TRBV7-9 | . | few | CASSFAYEQYF | TGTGCCAGCAGCTTTGCCTACGAGCAGTACTTC
TRBJ2-5 | TRBV9 | . | . | CASSVNVGQETQYF | TGTGCCAGCAGCGTAAATGTAGGGCAAGAGACCCAGTACTTC
TRBJ1-3 | TRBV7-9 | . | . | CASSRSNVGSGNTIYF | TGTGCCAGCAGCCGAAGTAATGTGGGATCAGGAAACACCATATATTTT
TRBJ1-2 | TRBV5-1 | TRBD1 | . | CASSSQRTGNYGYTF | TGCGCCAGCAGTAGTCAAAGGACAGGGAACTATGGCTACACCTTC
TRBJ2-1 | TRBV4-1 | . | . | CASSQVYGPYNEQFF | TGCGCCAGCAGCCAAGTATACGGACCATACAATGAGCAGTTCTTC
TRBJ2-2 | TRBV18 | TRBD1 | . | CASSLRQGGELFF | TGTGCCAGCTCACTCAGACAGGGCGGGGAGCTGTTTTTT
TRBJ2-7 | TRBV9 | . | . | CASSVDGAEQYF | TGTGCCAGCAGCGTAGACGGGGCCGAGCAGTACTTC
TRBJ2-1 | TRBV19 | . | once | CASSIRPEAGSYNEQFF | TGTGCCAGTAGTATCCGCCCCGAGGCGGGCTCCTACAATGAGCAGTTCTTC
TRBJ1-6 | TRBV7-6 | . | . | CASSPGGQFNSPLHF | TGTGCCAGCAGCCCGGGGGGGCAGTTTAATTCACCCCTCCACTTT
TRBJ2-1 | TRBV5-1 | . | . | CASSLGVYNEQFF | TGCGCCAGCAGCTTAGGTGTCTACAATGAGCAGTTCTTC
TRBJ2-1 | TRBV5-4 | TRBD2 | . | CATTSGGSSYNEQFF | TGTGCCACCACCTCGGGGGGGAGCTCCTACAATGAGCAGTTCTTC
TRBJ1-2 | TRBV5-4 | . | . | CASSLDTGIYGYTF | TGTGCCAGCAGCTTGGATACAGGGATCTATGGCTACACCTTC
TRBJ1-4 | TRBV11-2 | . | . | CASSLGVVANEKLFF | TGTGCCAGCAGCTTAGGCGTCGTAGCTAATGAAAAACTGTTTTTT
TRBJ2-7 | TRBV14 | . | . | CASSQGGGLRVEQYF | TGTGCCAGCAGCCAAGGTGGAGGCCTGAGGGTGGAGCAGTACTTC
TRBJ2-2 | TRBV19 | . | . | CASSPSSRNTGELFF | TGTGCCAGTAGCCCCTCTAGCAGAAACACCGGGGAGCTGTTTTTT
TRBJ2-7 | TRBV6-6 | TRBD1 | . | CASSYSGQGAYEQYF | TGTGCCAGCAGTTACAGTGGACAGGGGGCTTACGAGCAGTACTTC
TRBJ1-4 | TRBV6-1 | . | . | CASSGLGRSEKLFF | TGTGCCAGCAGTGGCCTTGGAAGGAGCGAAAAACTGTTTTTT
TRBJ1-6 | TRBV11-2 | TRBD1 | . | CASSSPGQGFSPLHF | TGTGCCAGCAGCTCCCCGGGACAGGGTTTTTCACCCCTCCACTTT
TRBJ1-1 | TRBV2 | . | . | CASSERWVNTEAFF | TGTGCCAGCAGTGAACGGTGGGTGAACACTGAAGCTTTCTTT
TRBJ2-2 | TRBV10-3 | . | . | CALAKTENTGELFF | TGTGCCTTAGCTAAGACAGAGAACACCGGGGAGCTGTTTTTT
TRBJ2-4 | TRBV19 | TRBD1 | . | CASSDYRGTAKNIQYF | TGTGCCAGTAGTGACTACAGGGGTACAGCCAAAAACATTCAGTACTTC
TRBJ1-6 | TRBV5-8 | TRBD1 | . | CASSLLTGGYSPLHF | TGTGCCAGCAGCTTGTTGACAGGGGGTTATTCACCCCTCCACTTT
TRBJ2-5 | TRBV7-9 | . | . | CASSPGTLQETQYF | TGTGCCAGCAGCCCCGGGACACTACAAGAGACCCAGTACTTC
TRBJ1-2 | TRBV10-3 | TRBD1 | . | CAISESDRNYGYTF | TGTGCCATCAGTGAGTCGGACAGGAACTATGGCTACACCTTC
TRBJ2-2 | TRBV18 | TRBD2 | . | CASSPWTSGENTGELFF | TGTGCCAGCTCACCTTGGACTAGCGGGGAGAACACCGGGGAGCTGTTTTTT
TRBJ2-5 | TRBV20-1 | . | once | CSALLGETQYF | TGCAGTGCTCTCTTAGGGGAGACCCAGTACTTC
TRBJ2-5 | TRBV5-1 | . | . | CASSLVQGGETQYF | TGCGCCAGCAGCTTGGTTCAGGGAGGAGAGACCCAGTACTTC
TRBJ2-3 | TRBV18 | TRBD2 | . | CASSPRASGSTDTQYF | TGTGCCAGCTCCCCCCGGGCTAGCGGTTCCACAGATACGCAGTATTTT
TRBJ2-3 | TRBV6-1 | . | once | CASSPGGGDTQYF | TGTGCCAGCAGTCCAGGCGGCGGAGATACGCAGTATTTT
TRBJ1-3 | TRBV7-8 | . | . | CASSLPSGNTIYF | TGTGCCAGCAGCTTACCCTCTGGAAACACCATATATTTT
TRBJ2-1 | TRBV11-3 | . | . | CASSRGEVGSEQFF | TGTGCCAGCAGCAGGGGGGAGGTCGGGAGTGAGCAGTTCTTC
TRBJ1-6 | TRBV27 | . | . | CASTFGQPYNSPLHF | TGTGCCAGCACGTTTGGACAGCCCTATAATTCACCCCTCCACTTT
TRBJ2-1 | TRBV7-3 | TRBD1 | . | CASSAGTGFHEQFF | TGTGCCAGCAGCGCCGGGACAGGGTTTCATGAGCAGTTCTTC
TRBJ2-5 | TRBV6-5 | TRBD2 | . | CASSARAGGGETQYF | TGTGCCAGCAGTGCTAGGGCGGGGGGCGGCGAGACCCAGTACTTC
TRBJ2-7 | TRBV5-6 | TRBD1 | . | CASSLRTGEFPGQYF | TGTGCCAGCAGCTTAAGAACAGGGGAATTTCCCGGGCAGTACTTC
TRBJ2-7 | TRBV6-1 | . | . | CASSPGSSYEQYF | TGTGCCAGCAGCCCCGGGTCCTCCTACGAGCAGTACTTC
TRBJ2-2 | TRBV7-9 | TRBD2 | . | CASSLLLAGETGELFF | TGTGCCAGCAGCCTTCTACTAGCGGGGGAAACCGGGGAGCTGTTTTTT
TRBJ1-4 | TRBV9 | . | . | CASSVQPTGEKLFF | TGTGCCAGCAGCGTACAGCCGACCGGGGAAAAACTGTTTTTT
TRBJ2-3 | TRBV30 | . | . | CAWSPPGIPDTQYF | TGTGCCTGGAGCCCCCCGGGGATACCAGATACGCAGTATTTT
TRBJ2-7 | TRBV5-1 | . | . | CASRRGQGYEQYF | TGCGCCAGCAGGCGGGGGCAAGGATACGAGCAGTACTTC
TRBJ2-5 | TRBV6-1 | . | . | CASSAAGGTQYF | TGTGCCAGCAGTGCTGCGGGCGGGACCCAGTACTTC
TRBJ2-3 | TRBV29-1 | . | . | CSVELGDTQYF | TGCAGCGTTGAATTAGGAGATACGCAGTATTTT
TRBJ2-7 | TRBV7-2 | TRBD1 | . | CASSLAATGTYEQYF | TGTGCCAGCAGCTTAGCCGCGACAGGGACCTACGAGCAGTACTTC